This T cell receptor (beta chain) originates from a study of blood T cell repertoires in COVID-19. What the recovered Cohort 3 donors had was two negative PCRs, clearance, or symptom resolution. The ends were cut back, 5 bases at V and 2 bases at J, with 12 bases in the middle. This CDR3 comprises 14 residues. Germline V CDR1 and CDR2: SGHTA, FQGTGA. Some clones are missing from TCRdb's copy, which holds only in-frame ones; the method was immunoSEQ multiplex PCR. The table lists 200,000 to 250,000 clones, over 80% of them singletons, with approximately 6.8% in the top ten. The rearrangement joins TRBV7-3 to TRBJ2-5, with D maybe TRBD1 (5 bases). The clonotype originates from a middle-aged woman who had recovered from COVID-19. Sequenced input: PBMCs or T cells enriched from blood (not recorded which). DNA for the CDR3: TGTGCCAGCAGCCGCGCAGGGCGGCAAGAGACCCAGTACTTC. Translated, it gives CASSRAGRQETQYF. The entire variable domain, with the rest obtained from reference TRBV7-3 and TRBJ2-5, is as follows: GAGVSQTPSNKVTEKGKYVELRCDPISGHTALYWYRQSLGQGPEFLIYFQGTGAADDSGLPNDRFFAVRPEGSVSTLKIQRTERGDSAVYLCASSRAGRQETQYFGPGTRLLVL.